This T cell receptor beta chain stems from a study of blood T cell repertoires in COVID-19. There are 16 residues in the CDR3. Germline-derived CDR1 and CDR2 are SGHTA and FQGNSA. Deletions cut 1 base from V and 2 bases from J, with 12 bases between. Clones were read by immunoSEQ multiplex PCR, and TCRdb kept only the in-frame ones, dropping some. The table has about 130,000 clones, roughly 86% seen once. This clone was detected only a few times. The source is a woman aged 70-85 years with COVID-19, enrolled during active disease. The rearrangement joins TRBV7-2 to TRBJ1-5, with a tentative D call TRBD1 (5 bases). Material: peripheral blood. The CDR3 is CASSLDRTGGNQPQHF. CDR3 sequence (DNA): TGTGCCAGCAGCTTAGACAGGACCGGTGGCAATCAGCCCCAGCATTTT.